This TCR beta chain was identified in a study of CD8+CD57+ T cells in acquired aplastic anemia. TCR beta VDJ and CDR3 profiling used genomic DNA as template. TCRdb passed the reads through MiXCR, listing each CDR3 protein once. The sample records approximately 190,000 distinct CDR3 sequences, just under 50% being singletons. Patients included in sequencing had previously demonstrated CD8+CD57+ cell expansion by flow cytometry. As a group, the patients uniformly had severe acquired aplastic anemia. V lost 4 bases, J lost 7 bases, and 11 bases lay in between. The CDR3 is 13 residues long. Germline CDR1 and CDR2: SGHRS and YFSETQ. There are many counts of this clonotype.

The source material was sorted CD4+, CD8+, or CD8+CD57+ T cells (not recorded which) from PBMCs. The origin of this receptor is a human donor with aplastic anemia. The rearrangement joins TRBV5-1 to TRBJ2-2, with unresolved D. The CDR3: CASSPIADGELFF. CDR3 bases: TGCGCCAGCAGCCCGATAGCAGACGGGGAGCTGTTTTTT.